This TCR beta chain was sequenced for a study of Graves' ophthalmopathy and Graves' hyperthyroidism. Findings and limits, study-wide: A roughly 84% specificity and approximately 88% sensitivity were achieved by a 13-signature model that separated ophthalmopathy from stable hyperthyroidism. The model predicted progression of ophthalmopathy with a sensitivity of just over 70%, and its specificity was about 76%.

This CDR3 is 18 amino acids long. V lost 8 bases to trimming and J lost 0 bases, with 20 bases between them. CDR1 and CDR2 from the germline V gene are MDHEN and SYDVKM. RNA transcripts served as template for amplifying TCR beta CDR3 sequences. First-round RT-PCR used HTBI primers; second-round multiplex PCR followed. TCRdb re-called the multiplex PCR reads with MiXCR, one entry per CDR3 protein. The data hold approximately 330,000 distinct CDR3 sequences, with 15% to 20% observed a single time. The sample holds many counts of this clonotype. What it binds is not known. The PBMCs originated from roughly 10 ml of fresh peripheral blood.

The sample consisted of peripheral blood. This sequence joins TRBV28 and TRBJ1-6, with D possibly matching TRBD1 (5 bases). The TCR comes from an adult man with Graves' ophthalmopathy. The CDR3 spells CASQSPGRMGSYNSPLHF. In nucleotides, the CDR3 is TGTGCCAGCCAATCTCCGGGACGGATGGGCTCCTATAATTCACCCCTCCACTTT.